Presented here are 8 T cell receptor beta chains from one specimen sequenced in a study of shared clonotypes between healthy human individuals. TCRdb keeps only in-frame clones here, not all; method: immunoSEQ multiplex PCR. The table shows around 2.3 million clones, with under 97% occurring only once. Source material: naive CD4+ T cells sorted from blood. The subset here: CD45RA+ positively selected. The source of these receptors is a man between 18 and 29 years old in good health.

The chain is built from TRBV11-2 and TRBJ2-7; TRBD1 matches 10 bases. V lost 2 bases to trimming and J lost 0 bases; unmatched junction nucleotides: 13. The CDR3 runs 19 residues. Germline CDR1 and CDR2: SGHAT and FQNNGV. The CDR3 region is CASSLNVGQGILSSYEQYF. The DNA for the CDR3 is TGTGCCAGCAGCTTAAATGTGGGACAGGGGATATTAAGCTCCTACGAGCAGTACTTC.

This rearrangement joins TRBV4-1 to TRBJ1-3, with D possibly matching TRBD1 (6 bases). The germline V and J ends were trimmed by 5 bases and 4 bases, with 18 bases remaining between them. Germline CDR1 is MGHRA and CDR2 is YSYEKL. This CDR3 region has 16 residues. The CDR3 nucleotides read TGCGCCAGCAGCGTAGCCGGACAGTCGCTCGGAAACACCATATATTTT. Amino acid sequence: CASSVAGQSLGNTIYF.

The table lists this clone with a count of one. This chain uses TRBV7-9 with TRBJ2-5, with 14 bases that match TRBD2. Trimming cost V 4 bases and J 4 bases; bases outside gene matches: 11. This CDR3 spans 18 amino acids. Germline loops: CDR1 SEHNR, CDR2 FQNEAQ (reference sequence). The CDR3, as DNA: TGTGCCAGCAGCTCAAGTCCGGGACTAGCGGGAGCGCGAGAGACCCAGTACTTC. Translation gives CASSSSPGLAGARETQYF.

The CDR3 DNA reads TGTGCCAGTAGTCCCTGGGACAGCCCCGGCGAGCAGTACTTC. Protein product: CASSPWDSPGEQYF. This chain joins TRBV19 and TRBJ2-7; TRBD1 aligns across 7 bases. With 5 bases clipped from V and 6 bases from J, the junction kept 10 bases outside the gene matches. The CDR3 is 14 amino acids. The germline CDR1 and CDR2 sequences are LNHDA and SQIVND (reference sequence).

This chain connects TRBV20-1 to TRBJ2-5, with D possibly being TRBD1 or TRBD2 (5 bases each). Per germline, CDR1 DFQATT and CDR2 SNEGSKA (reference sequence). CDR3 length: 10 amino acids. With 1 base removed from V and 10 bases from J, the gap between germline ends came to 7 bases. This CDR3 is CSARGGGQYF. As DNA, the CDR3 is TGCAGTGCTAGAGGTGGGGGCCAGTACTTC.

This clone was recorded once. The V and J genes are TRBV2 and TRBJ2-5; TRBD2 matches at 8 bases. The germline gives CDR1 SNHLY, CDR2 FYNNEI. V was pared by 1 base and J by 4 bases, with 5 bases of the junction left unmatched. The CDR3 has 15 amino acids. DNA for the CDR3: TGTGCCAGCAGTGAAGTTCCCCTAGCGGGAGAGACCCAGTACTTC. It specifies CASSEVPLAGETQYF.

Only one count was recorded for this clone. The gene calls are TRBV30 and TRBJ1-5, with D possibly matching TRBD1 (6 bases). Germline V gives CDR1 GTSNPN, CDR2 SVGIG (reference sequence). The CDR3 has 13 amino acids. V was shortened by 8 bases and J by 6 bases, with 17 bases between the two germline ends. The CDR3 DNA follows: TGTGCCGCCGCCTCACAGGGCGGTCAGCCCCAGCATTTT. Its translation: CAAASQGGQPQHF.

The rearrangement links TRBV19 to TRBJ2-3; 9 positions agree with TRBD1. V shed 1 base, J shed 2 bases, and the junction held 4 bases outside the gene matches. The germline CDR1 and CDR2 sequences are LNHDA and SQIVND (reference sequence). CDR3 length equals 16 residues. As DNA, the CDR3 is TGTGCCAGTAGTATAGCAACAGGGGGCAACACAGATACGCAGTATTTT. Translation gives CASSIATGGNTDTQYF.